A single sample gave rise to the 7 T cell receptor beta chains below, sequenced in a study of beta chain features in type 1 diabetes. No antigens are known for them. Regarding the study as a whole: When Type 1 diabetes patients were examined, their TCRB CDR3s proved moderately but significantly shorter in all four CD4+ subsets.

The investigators reverse transcribed all of the isolated RNA, so they sequenced expressed TCRB transcripts. Clones were read by immunoSEQ multiplex PCR, and TCRdb kept only the in-frame ones, dropping some. Counted here are roughly 340,000 clones, approximately 12% occurring once; the ten biggest clones make up about 0.015%. The sample comprised naive CD4+ T cells from blood. These receptors all stem from a woman between 18 and 29 years old with type 1 diabetes.

This clone was seen a handful of times. This sequence joins TRBV5-4 and TRBJ1-2; TRBD1 matches 8 bases. J was trimmed by 6 bases and V by 4 bases; bases with no gene match: 11. This CDR3 comprises 15 residues. Germline loops: CDR1 SGHNT, CDR2 YYREEE (reference sequence). CDR3 bases: TGTGCCAGCAGCACAGGACAGGGACGGTGGGATGGCTACACCTTC. Residues: CASSTGQGRWDGYTF.

This sequence joins TRBV5-1 and TRBJ2-2; 7 bases agree with TRBD2. Per the germline V gene, CDR1 is SGHRS and CDR2 is YFSETQ. This CDR3 spans 15 amino acids. V shed 4 bases and J 0 bases; nucleotides not matched to a gene: 3. In DNA form, the CDR3 reads TGCGCCAGCAGCATAGCGGGTACGAACACCGGGGAGCTGTTTTTT. Protein product: CASSIAGTNTGELFF.

In its sample, this clone was seen a few times. The chain couples TRBV7-2 to TRBJ2-7; 8 positions match TRBD1. V shed 5 bases and J 3 bases; nucleotides not matched to a gene: 9. Germline-derived CDR1 and CDR2 are SGHTA and FQGNSA. This CDR3 spans 15 amino acids. CDR3 DNA: TGTGCCAGCAGCCCGGGACAGGTACCTCACTACGAGCAGTACGTC. Protein: CASSPGQVPHYEQYV.

CDR3 nucleotide sequence: TGTGCCAGCAGTACTGTGCGGGACACTGAAGCTTTCTTT. Protein: CASSTVRDTEAFF. The chain couples TRBV5-4 to TRBJ1-1, with D unclear. The CDR3 covers 13 residues. With 5 bases removed from V and 3 bases from J, the gap between germline ends came to 11 bases. Germline-derived CDR1 and CDR2 are SGHNT and YYREEE (reference sequence).

This clone has more than one count but fewer than ten. The V and J genes are TRBV30 and TRBJ2-4; no clear D gene. The V end lost 3 bases, the J end lost 0 bases, and 18 bases lay between the germline ends. Germline V gives CDR1 GTSNPN, CDR2 SVGIG (reference sequence). The CDR3 extends over 17 amino acids. CDR3 in DNA: TGTGCCTGGAGATTAGAACCCCATAGCAGAGCCAAAAACATTCAGTACTTC. Residues: CAWRLEPHSRAKNIQYF.

This clone was counted only a few times. The J gene is TRBJ2-2, the V gene TRBV5-1; TRBD2 is a possible D gene (5 bases). Trimming took 2 bases from V and 0 from J, leaving 5 bases between them. Germline assignment: CDR1 SGHRS and CDR2 YFSETQ. The CDR3 loop spans 14 amino acids. The CDR3 DNA reads TGCGCCAGCAGCTTCGGGGCGAACACCGGGGAGCTGTTTTTT. Its translation: CASSFGANTGELFF.

This clone was seen only a few times. The rearrangement links TRBV6-5 to TRBJ1-2, with a tentative D call TRBD1 (6 bases). The CDR3 spans 15 residues. Germline CDR1 MNHEY, CDR2 SVGAGI. V lost 2 bases to trimming and J lost 8 bases, with 18 bases between them. The chain's CDR3 is CASSYTMRGAQGYTF. Written as DNA, the CDR3 is TGTGCCAGCAGTTACACTATGCGGGGGGCGCAGGGCTACACCTTC.